The following is a T cell receptor beta chain sequence with its context. The antigen remains unidentified. This may arise from a read error, as a much more abundant clone is one base away. Clinical symptoms, serum thyroxine and TRAb, thyroid ultrasound and orbital computed tomography were used for the diagnoses. The data derive from a study of T cells in Graves' hyperthyroidism and ophthalmopathy. Study-wide findings and caveats: From stable hyperthyroidism, ophthalmopathy was separated by a 13 V-J model.

RNA transcripts served as the template for amplifying TCR beta CDR3 regions. RT-PCR in the first round (using the HTBI primer set) targeted the TCR CDR3. TCRdb redid the calling of the multiplex PCR reads with MiXCR, one entry per CDR3 protein. The sample has hundreds of thousands of distinct CDR3 sequences, about 16% seen once. This CDR3 has 13 amino acids. Looked up from germline, CDR1 is DFQATT and CDR2 is SNEGSKA (reference sequence). The gene calls are TRBV20-1 and TRBJ2-1; D not certain. The tail of the sequence fits TRBJ2-7 better, so the J call may be wrong. This receptor was taken from a young woman with Graves' ophthalmopathy. The sample taken for sequencing was blood. CDR3 in DNA: TGCAGTGCTCCCTTCCGCTCCTACAATGAGCAGTACTTC. Translating it yields CSAPFRSYNEQYF.